The 17 T cell receptor beta chains given below trace back to one sample, sequenced in a study of T cell repertoires in aging, cancer and after chemotherapy. TCR beta rearrangements were amplified from peripheral blood genomic DNA. TRB rearrangements spanning V, D and J were amplified using mixed TRB-A/B primers. MiXCR, run by TCRdb on the multiplex PCR reads, gives a single entry per CDR3 protein. The sample shows 15,000 to 20,000 distinct CDR3 sequences, around 40% of them seen only once. The sequenced sample was blood. The source of these receptors is a human donor with a solid tumor.

To note about this clonotype: Relative to the germline gene, one junction end is altered; a read error may explain this. DNA of the CDR3: TGTGCCAGCAGCTTAGGGGAGGGACAGGGGGCTGGTGAGCTGTTTTTC. Residues: CASSLGEGQGAGELFF. The chain uses TRBV11-1 and TRBJ2-2; the match to TRBD1 covers 12 bases. This CDR3 spans 16 amino acids. Germline CDR1 reads SGHAT; CDR2 reads FQDESV (reference sequence).

This chain links TRBV18 with TRBJ2-3; tentative D call: TRBD2 (6 bases). Trimming stripped 3 bases from V and 1 base from J, with 11 bases between. CDR1 is KGHSH, CDR2 LQKENI, per germline. CDR3 length: 15 amino acids. CDR3 protein: CASSPSGAGTDTQYF. The CDR3 region has the DNA TGTGCCAGCTCACCTAGCGGAGCAGGCACAGATACGCAGTATTTT.

Concerning this clonotype itself: This could be a read error, since a much larger clone is one nucleotide away. In this CDR3 the conserved last residue, phenylalanine or tryptophan, is missing, so a read error is likely. The rearrangement links TRBV19 to TRBJ2-1; D is undetermined. Trimming removed 4 bases from V and 4 bases from J, with 8 bases in between. The CDR3 is 13 amino acids. Germline V CDR1 and CDR2: LNHDA, SQIVND (reference sequence). This CDR3 is CASSTTEYNEQFL. CDR3 DNA sequence: TGTGCCAGTAGTACTACGGAGTACAATGAGCAGTTCTTA.

The chain couples TRBV7-9 to TRBJ1-1; D is uncertain. V shed 6 bases and J shed 6 bases, with 20 bases lying between them. The germline V gene encodes CDR1 SEHNR and CDR2 FQNEAQ (reference sequence). CDR3 length: 15 residues. CDR3 sequence: CASRPPGEVRAEAFF. DNA of the CDR3: TGTGCCAGCAGGCCCCCCGGGGAAGTGCGCGCTGAAGCTTTCTTT.

V gene TRBV6-1 combines with J gene TRBJ1-5; no firm D call. In germline, CDR1 is MNHNS, CDR2 SASEGT. This CDR3 is built from 16 residues. The V end lost 3 bases, the J end lost 6 bases, and 18 bases lay between the germline ends. The CDR3 spells CASSDTRFGVGQPQHF. The CDR3 nucleotides are TGTGCCAGCAGTGACACGAGGTTTGGGGTGGGTCAGCCCCAGCATTTT.

V and J are TRBV20-1 and TRBJ1-4; possible D gene TRBD1, 5 bases. Germline CDR1 and CDR2: DFQATT and SNEGSKA (reference sequence). The CDR3 length is 13 residues. Deletions cut 6 bases from V and 5 bases from J, with 13 bases between. CDR3 sequence reads: CSASQEANEKLFF. The CDR3 region has the DNA TGCAGTGCCTCACAGGAGGCGAATGAAAAACTGTTTTTT.

V and J are TRBV6-5 and TRBJ1-5; TRBD1 agrees at 7 bases. Trimming cost V 11 bases and J 5 bases; bases outside gene matches: 6. Germline CDR1 MNHEY, CDR2 SVGAGI. The CDR3 covers 12 residues. The CDR3 protein is CAGTTGDQPQHF. CDR3 bases: TGTGCCGGCACTACAGGGGATCAGCCCCAGCATTTT.

This chain connects TRBV27 to TRBJ2-1; 7 bases are shared with TRBD1. The germline V gene encodes CDR1 MNHEY and CDR2 SMNVEV (reference sequence). V was pared by 5 bases and J by 3 bases, with 7 bases of the junction left unmatched. The CDR3 has 15 amino acids. The CDR3 DNA reads as TGTGCCAGCAGTCTAACAGGGGTGGGCTACAATGAGCAGTTCTTC. This translates into CASSLTGVGYNEQFF.

This clonotype has only a few counts. V and J are TRBV6-1 and TRBJ2-5; unclear D gene. Trimming left V 4 bases short and J 4 bases short, with 10 bases between. In germline, CDR1 is MNHNS, CDR2 SASEGT. The CDR3 is 13 amino acids. DNA of the CDR3: TGTGCCAGCAGTGTTGGTTCAGGAGAGACCCAGTACTTC. This encodes CASSVGSGETQYF.

V is TRBV6-4 and J is TRBJ2-1; no definite D call. The germline V gene encodes CDR1 MRHNA and CDR2 SNTAGT. The CDR3 is 14 residues long. The V gene lost 2 bases and the J gene lost 8 bases, with 13 bases spanning the gap. The CDR3 DNA follows: TGTGCCAGCAGTGACAGGGTCGGGTCCCATGAGCAGTTCTTC. Translating gives CASSDRVGSHEQFF.

This clonotype was counted a few times. The chain uses TRBV19 and TRBJ1-1, with D maybe TRBD1 (5 bases). Trimming removed 3 bases from V and 6 bases from J, with 11 bases in between. From germline, CDR1 is LNHDA and CDR2 SQIVND (reference sequence). The CDR3 totals 13 residues. CDR3 bases: TGTGCCAGTAGTATCGACAGAGGGGCTGAAGCTTTCTTT. Its protein is CASSIDRGAEAFF.

The rearrangement links TRBV19 to TRBJ1-4; the D gene is possibly TRBD1 (6 bases). Germline CDR1 is LNHDA and CDR2 is SQIVND (reference sequence). The CDR3 consists of 14 residues. Trimming removed 8 bases from V and 6 bases from J, with 16 bases in between. Here the CDR3 reads CASRRGDRDEKLFF. CDR3 in DNA: TGTGCCAGTCGGAGGGGGGATCGAGATGAAAAACTGTTTTTT.

The chain employs TRBV7-6 and TRBJ2-5; 9 nucleotides agree with TRBD1. The J segment lost 5 bases and the V segment lost 5 bases, leaving 6 bases of the junction unmatched. CDR1 SGHVS and CDR2 FNYEAQ come from the germline V gene. This CDR3 has 14 amino acids. In DNA form, the CDR3 reads TGTGCCAGCAGCCGGGGGACAGGGAGGGAGACCCAGTACTTC. Amino acids: CASSRGTGRETQYF.

The rearrangement links TRBV7-9 to TRBJ2-1, with 7 bases matching TRBD1. The V and J ends lost 10 bases and 7 bases, in that order; junction bases with no gene match: 13. The CDR3 sequence is 14 residues long. Germline-derived CDR1 and CDR2 are SEHNR and FQNEAQ (reference sequence). The CDR3 spells CATHSGTVLNEQFF. Written as DNA, the CDR3 is TGTGCCACCCATTCCGGGACAGTATTAAATGAGCAGTTCTTC.

Judged by abundance, this clonotype is medium-sized. This chain links TRBV5-5 with TRBJ2-3; 10 nucleotides line up with TRBD2. This CDR3 contains 16 residues. Germline CDR1 reads SGHKS; CDR2 reads YYEKEE (reference sequence). V was pared by 4 bases and J by 3 bases, with 8 bases of the junction left unmatched. As DNA, the CDR3 is TGTGCCAGCAGCCGGGATAGCGGGAGGAATACAGATACGCAGTATTTT. Translation gives CASSRDSGRNTDTQYF.

The chain carries TRBV4-2 and TRBJ1-5; D is perhaps TRBD1 (5 bases). This CDR3 is 15 amino acids long. The V end was cut by 1 base, the J end by 0 bases, with 7 bases between. Germline V gives CDR1 LGHNA, CDR2 YNFKEQ. DNA for the CDR3: TGTGCCAGCAGCCAAGGGGACTATAGCAATCAGCCCCAGCATTTT. Its translation: CASSQGDYSNQPQHF.

This clonotype has just one count. Mismatch with germline at one junction end may stem from a read error. The genes are TRBV19 and TRBJ2-3; weak D call: TRBD1 (5 bases). The CDR3 is 13 amino acids. Germline CDR1 is LNHDA and CDR2 is SQIVND (reference sequence). CDR3: CASKGWGTDTLYF. DNA of the CDR3: TGTGCCAGTAAGGGATGGGGCACAGATACGCTGTATTTT.